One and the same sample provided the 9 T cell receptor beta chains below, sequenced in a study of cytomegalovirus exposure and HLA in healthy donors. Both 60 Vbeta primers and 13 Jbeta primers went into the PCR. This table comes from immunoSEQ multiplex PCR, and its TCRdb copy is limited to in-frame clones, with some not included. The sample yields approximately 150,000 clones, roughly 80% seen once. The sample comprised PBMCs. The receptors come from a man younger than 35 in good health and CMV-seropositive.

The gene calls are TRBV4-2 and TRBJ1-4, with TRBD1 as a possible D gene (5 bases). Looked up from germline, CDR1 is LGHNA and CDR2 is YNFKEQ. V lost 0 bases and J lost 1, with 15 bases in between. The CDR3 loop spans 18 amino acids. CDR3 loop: CASSQDGPGGRTNEKLFF. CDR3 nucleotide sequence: TGTGCCAGCAGCCAAGATGGCCCGGGGGGACGAACTAATGAAAAACTGTTTTTT.

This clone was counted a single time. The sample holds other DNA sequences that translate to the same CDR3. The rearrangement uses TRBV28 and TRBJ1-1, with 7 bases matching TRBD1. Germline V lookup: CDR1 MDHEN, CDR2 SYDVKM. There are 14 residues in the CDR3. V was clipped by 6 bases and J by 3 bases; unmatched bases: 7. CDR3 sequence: CASREDRDYTEAFF. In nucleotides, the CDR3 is TGTGCCAGCAGGGAAGACAGGGATTACACTGAAGCTTTCTTT.

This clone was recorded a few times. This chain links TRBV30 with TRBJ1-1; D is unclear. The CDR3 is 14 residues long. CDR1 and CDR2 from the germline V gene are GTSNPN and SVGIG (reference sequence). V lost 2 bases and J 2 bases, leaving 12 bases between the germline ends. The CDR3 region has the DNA TGTGCCTGGAGTCCGGTAGGACTCAACACTGAAGCTTTCTTT. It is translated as CAWSPVGLNTEAFF.

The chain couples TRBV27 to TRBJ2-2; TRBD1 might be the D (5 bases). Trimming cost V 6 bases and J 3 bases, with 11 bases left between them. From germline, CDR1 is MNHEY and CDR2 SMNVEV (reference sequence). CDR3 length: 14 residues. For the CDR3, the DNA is TGTGCCAGCAGACCGTCGACAGACACCGGGGAGCTGTTTTTT. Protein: CASRPSTDTGELFF.

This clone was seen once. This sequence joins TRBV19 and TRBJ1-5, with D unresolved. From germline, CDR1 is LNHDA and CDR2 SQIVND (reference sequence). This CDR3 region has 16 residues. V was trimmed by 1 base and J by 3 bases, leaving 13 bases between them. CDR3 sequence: CASSIVAPRANQPQHF. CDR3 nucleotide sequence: TGTGCCAGTAGTATAGTGGCACCTAGAGCCAATCAGCCCCAGCATTTT.

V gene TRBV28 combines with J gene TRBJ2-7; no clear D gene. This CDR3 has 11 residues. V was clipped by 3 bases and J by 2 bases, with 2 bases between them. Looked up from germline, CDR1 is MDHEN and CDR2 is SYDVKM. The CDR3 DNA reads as TGTGCCAGCAGTTTCACCTACGAGCAGTACTTC. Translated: CASSFTYEQYF.

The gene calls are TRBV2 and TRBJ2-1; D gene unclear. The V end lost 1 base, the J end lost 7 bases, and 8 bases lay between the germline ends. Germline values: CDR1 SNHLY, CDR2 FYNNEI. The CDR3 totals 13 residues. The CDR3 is CASSEVVDNEQFF. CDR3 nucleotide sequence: TGTGCCAGCAGTGAAGTTGTAGATAATGAGCAGTTCTTC. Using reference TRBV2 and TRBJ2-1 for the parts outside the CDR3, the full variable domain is EPEVTQTPSHQVTQMGQEVILRCVPISNHLYFYWYRQILGQKVEFLVSFYNNEISEKSEIFDDQFSVERPDGSNFTLKIRSTKLEDSAMYFCASSEVVDNEQFFGPGTRLTVL.

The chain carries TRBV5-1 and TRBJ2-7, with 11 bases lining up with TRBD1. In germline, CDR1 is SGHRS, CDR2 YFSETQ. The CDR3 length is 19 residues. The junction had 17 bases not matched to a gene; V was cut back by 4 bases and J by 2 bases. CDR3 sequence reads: CASSLSLWTGGALTYEQYF. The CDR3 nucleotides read TGCGCCAGCAGCCTAAGTTTGTGGACAGGGGGCGCCTTGACCTACGAGCAGTACTTC. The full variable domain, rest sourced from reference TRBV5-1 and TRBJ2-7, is KAGVTQTPRYLIKTRGQQVTLSCSPISGHRSVSWYQQTPGQGLQFLFEYFSETQRNKGNFPGRFSGRQFSNSRSEMNVSTLELGDSALYLCASSLSLWTGGALTYEQYFGPGTRLTVT.

This CDR3 is CASSGGGLYEETQYF. The CDR3 DNA is TGTGCCAGCAGCGGGGGGGGGCTGTATGAAGAGACCCAGTACTTC. The chain has TRBV2 and TRBJ2-5; 8 bases align to TRBD2. The CDR3 length is 15 residues. Germline V gene lookup returns CDR1 SNHLY and CDR2 FYNNEI. J lost 3 bases, V lost 6 bases, and 9 bases had no gene match.